This TCR beta chain was profiled in a study of blood T cell repertoires in COVID-19. Study as a whole: Donors in the United States, Italy and Spain gave samples during acute or convalescent COVID-19.

Clones were sequenced by immunoSEQ multiplex PCR, and TCRdb holds only the in-frame ones, with some missing. The table has roughly 400,000 clones, 80% to 90% seen once. The V end lost 1 base, the J end lost 8 bases, and 14 bases lay between the germline ends. The germline gives CDR1 MNHNS, CDR2 SASEGT. This CDR3 spans 14 amino acids. The rearrangement joins TRBV6-1 to TRBJ1-2; the D is unclear. This TCR was recovered from a man aged 30 to 39 who had recovered from COVID-19. Sequencing input: PBMCs or T cells enriched from blood (not recorded which). The CDR3 loop is CASSEGVEFRGYTF. The DNA of the CDR3 is TGTGCCAGCAGTGAAGGTGTAGAGTTCCGGGGCTACACCTTC.